This T cell receptor (beta chain) is from a study of blood T cell repertoires in COVID-19. Study context: Italy, Spain and the United States were the sources of the convalescent and acute COVID-19 samples. In each case, the material was cDNA or gDNA derived from T cells, B-cell-depleted T cells, or PBMCs.

In the original analysis: From reference gene primer amplification, estimates of nucleated cell counts were derived. Here immunoSEQ multiplex PCR was the method, and the copy in TCRdb shows in-frame clones only, minus some. D and trimming were read from the DNA, whereas the V and J calls and clone size are those reported in that table. The data contain more than 85,000 clones, around 87% of them singletons. The CDR3 has 15 residues. The J segment lost 6 bases and the V segment lost 5 bases, leaving 8 bases of the junction unmatched. Germline CDR1 is MNHEY and CDR2 is SMNVEV (reference sequence). The TCR was taken from a human donor in a cohort sampled during active COVID-19. This chain joins TRBV27 and TRBJ1-5; 9 bases line up with TRBD1. Sequenced: peripheral blood. CDR3: CASSLDRGRGQPQHF. DNA for the CDR3: TGTGCCAGCAGTCTTGACAGGGGGAGAGGTCAGCCCCAGCATTTT.